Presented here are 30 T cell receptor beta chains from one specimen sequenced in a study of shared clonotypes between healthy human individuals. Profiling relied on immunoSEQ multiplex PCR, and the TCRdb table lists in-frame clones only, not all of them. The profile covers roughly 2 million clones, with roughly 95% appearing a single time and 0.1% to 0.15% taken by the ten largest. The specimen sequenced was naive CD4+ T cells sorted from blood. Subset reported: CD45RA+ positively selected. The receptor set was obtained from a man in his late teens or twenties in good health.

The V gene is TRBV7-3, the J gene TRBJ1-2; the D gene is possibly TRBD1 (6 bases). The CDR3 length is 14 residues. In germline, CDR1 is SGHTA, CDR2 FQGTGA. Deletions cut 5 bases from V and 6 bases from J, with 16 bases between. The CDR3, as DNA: TGTGCCAGCAGCCGCACCCGTGCAGGGGATGGCTACACCTTC. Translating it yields CASSRTRAGDGYTF.

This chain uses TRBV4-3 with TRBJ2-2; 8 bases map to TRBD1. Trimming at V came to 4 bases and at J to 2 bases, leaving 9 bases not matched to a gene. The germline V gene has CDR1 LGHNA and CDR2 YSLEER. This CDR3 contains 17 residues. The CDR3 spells CASSPTVGTGNTGELFF. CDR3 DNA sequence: TGCGCCAGCAGCCCAACCGTGGGGACAGGTAACACCGGGGAGCTGTTTTTT.

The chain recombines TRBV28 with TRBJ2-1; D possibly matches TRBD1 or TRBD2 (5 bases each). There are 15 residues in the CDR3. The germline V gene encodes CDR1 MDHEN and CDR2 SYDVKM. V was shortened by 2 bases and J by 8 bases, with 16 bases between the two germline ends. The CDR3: CASSLRGPVGDEQFF. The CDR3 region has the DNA TGTGCCAGCAGTTTACGGGGACCCGTAGGTGATGAGCAGTTCTTC.

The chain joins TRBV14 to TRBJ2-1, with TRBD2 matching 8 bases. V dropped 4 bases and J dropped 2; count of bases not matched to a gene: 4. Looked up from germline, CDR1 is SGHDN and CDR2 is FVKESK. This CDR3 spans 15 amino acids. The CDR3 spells CASSPGGRTYNEQFF. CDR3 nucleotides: TGTGCCAGCAGCCCGGGAGGGCGCACCTACAATGAGCAGTTCTTC. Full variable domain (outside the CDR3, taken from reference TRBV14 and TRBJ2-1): EAGVTQFPSHSVIEKGQTVTLRCDPISGHDNLYWYRRVMGKEIKFLLHFVKESKQDESGMPNNRFLAERTGGTYSTLKVQPAELEDSGVYFCASSPGGRTYNEQFFGPGTRLTVL.

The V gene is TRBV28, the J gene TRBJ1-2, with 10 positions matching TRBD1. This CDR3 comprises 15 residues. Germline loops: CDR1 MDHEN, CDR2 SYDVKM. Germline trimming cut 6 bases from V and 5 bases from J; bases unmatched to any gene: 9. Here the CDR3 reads CASSQRQGAGYGYTF. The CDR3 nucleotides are TGTGCCAGCAGCCAAAGACAGGGGGCAGGTTATGGCTACACCTTC.

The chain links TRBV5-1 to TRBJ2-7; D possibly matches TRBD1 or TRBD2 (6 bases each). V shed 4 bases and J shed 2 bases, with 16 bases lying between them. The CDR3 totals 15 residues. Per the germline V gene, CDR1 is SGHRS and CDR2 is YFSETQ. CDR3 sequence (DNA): TGCGCCAGCAGCGCGGGACTGGGGACAACCTACGAGCAGTACTTC. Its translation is CASSAGLGTTYEQYF.

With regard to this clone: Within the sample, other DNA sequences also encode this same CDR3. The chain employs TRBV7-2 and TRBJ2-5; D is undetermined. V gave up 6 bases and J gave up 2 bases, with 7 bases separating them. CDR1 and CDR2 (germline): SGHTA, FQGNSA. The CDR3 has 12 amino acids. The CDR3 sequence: CASSRPQETQYF. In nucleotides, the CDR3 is TGTGCCAGCAGTCGTCCGCAAGAGACCCAGTACTTC.

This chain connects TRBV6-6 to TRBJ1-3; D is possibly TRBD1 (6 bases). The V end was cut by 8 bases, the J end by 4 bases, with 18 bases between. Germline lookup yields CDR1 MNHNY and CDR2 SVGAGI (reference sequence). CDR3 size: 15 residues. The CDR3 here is CASGNRAISGNTIYF. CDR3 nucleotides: TGTGCCAGCGGAAACAGGGCCATATCGGGAAACACCATATATTTT.

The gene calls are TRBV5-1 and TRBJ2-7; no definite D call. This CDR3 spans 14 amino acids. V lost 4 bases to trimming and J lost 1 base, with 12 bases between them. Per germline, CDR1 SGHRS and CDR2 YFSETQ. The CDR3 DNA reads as TGCGCCAGCAGCGCTCTGACGGGTTCCTACGAGCAGTACTTC. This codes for CASSALTGSYEQYF.

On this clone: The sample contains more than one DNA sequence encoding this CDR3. The CDR3 DNA reads TGTGCCAGCAGTACCTCGGGTGACACTGAAGCTTTCTTT. It translates to CASSTSGDTEAFF. The rearrangement joins TRBV7-9 to TRBJ1-1, with D hard to call. Germline CDR1 is SEHNR and CDR2 is FQNEAQ (reference sequence). The CDR3 has 13 amino acids. Trimming shortened V by 6 bases and J by 3 bases, and 11 bases separated the two germline ends.

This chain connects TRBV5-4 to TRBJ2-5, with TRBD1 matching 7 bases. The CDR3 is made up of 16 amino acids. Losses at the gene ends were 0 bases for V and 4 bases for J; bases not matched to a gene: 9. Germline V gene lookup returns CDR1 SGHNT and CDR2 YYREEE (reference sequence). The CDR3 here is CASSLDSGRGRETQYF. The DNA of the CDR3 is TGTGCCAGCAGCTTGGATTCGGGCAGGGGGAGAGAGACCCAGTACTTC.

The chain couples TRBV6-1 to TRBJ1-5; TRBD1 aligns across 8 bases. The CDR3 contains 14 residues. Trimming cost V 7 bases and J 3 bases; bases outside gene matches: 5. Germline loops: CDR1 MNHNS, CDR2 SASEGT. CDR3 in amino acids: CASTPGQVNQPQHF. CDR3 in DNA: TGTGCCAGCACCCCGGGACAGGTCAATCAGCCCCAGCATTTT.

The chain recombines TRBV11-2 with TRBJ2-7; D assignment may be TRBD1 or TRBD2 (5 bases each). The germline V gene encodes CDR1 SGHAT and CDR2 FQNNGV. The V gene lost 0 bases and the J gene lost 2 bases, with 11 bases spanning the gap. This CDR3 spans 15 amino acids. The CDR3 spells CASSLDWDGPYEQYF. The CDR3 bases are TGTGCCAGCAGCTTAGACTGGGACGGGCCCTACGAGCAGTACTTC.

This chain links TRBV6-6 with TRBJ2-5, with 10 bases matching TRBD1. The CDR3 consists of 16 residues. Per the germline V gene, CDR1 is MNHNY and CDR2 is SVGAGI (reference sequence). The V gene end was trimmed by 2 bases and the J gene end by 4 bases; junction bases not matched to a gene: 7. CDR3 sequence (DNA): TGTGCCAGCAGTTACACAGACAGGGGGCGTGGAGAGACCCAGTACTTC. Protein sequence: CASSYTDRGRGETQYF.

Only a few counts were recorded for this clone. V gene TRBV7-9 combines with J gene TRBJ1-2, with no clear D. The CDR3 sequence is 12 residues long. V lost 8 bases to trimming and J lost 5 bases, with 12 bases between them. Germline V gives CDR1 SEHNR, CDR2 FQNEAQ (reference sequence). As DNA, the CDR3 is TGTGCCAGCTTGCCCCCGGGGTATGGCTACACCTTC. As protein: CASLPPGYGYTF. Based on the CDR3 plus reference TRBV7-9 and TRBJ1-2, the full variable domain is DTGVSQNPRHKITKRGQNVTFRCDPISEHNRLYWYRQTLGQGPEFLTYFQNEAQLEKSRLLSDRFSAERPKGSFSTLEIQRTEQGDSAMYLCASLPPGYGYTFGSGTRLTVV.

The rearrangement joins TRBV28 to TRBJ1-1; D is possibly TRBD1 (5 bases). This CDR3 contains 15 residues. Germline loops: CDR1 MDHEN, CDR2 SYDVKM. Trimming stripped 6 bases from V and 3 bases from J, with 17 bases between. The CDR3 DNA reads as TGTGCCAGCAGCTCCCGACAGAGTGCGTACACTGAAGCTTTCTTT. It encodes CASSSRQSAYTEAFF.

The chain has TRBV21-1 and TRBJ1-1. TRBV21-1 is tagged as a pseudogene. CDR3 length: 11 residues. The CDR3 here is CASRVNTEAFF. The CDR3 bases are TGTGCCAGCAGGGTTAACACTGAAGCTTTCTTT.

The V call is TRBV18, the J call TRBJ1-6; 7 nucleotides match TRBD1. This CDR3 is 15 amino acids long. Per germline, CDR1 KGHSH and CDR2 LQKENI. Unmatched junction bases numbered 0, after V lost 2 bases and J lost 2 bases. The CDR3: CASSPGQAYNSPLHF. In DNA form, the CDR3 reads TGTGCCAGCTCACCAGGACAGGCCTATAATTCACCCCTCCACTTT.

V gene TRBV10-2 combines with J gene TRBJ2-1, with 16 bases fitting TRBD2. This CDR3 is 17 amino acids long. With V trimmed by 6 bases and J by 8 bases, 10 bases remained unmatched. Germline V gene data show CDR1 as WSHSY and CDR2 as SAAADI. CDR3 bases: TGCGCCAGCAGATCGACAGAGGGACTAGCGGGGGGGCATGAGCAGTTCTTC. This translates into CASRSTEGLAGGHEQFF.

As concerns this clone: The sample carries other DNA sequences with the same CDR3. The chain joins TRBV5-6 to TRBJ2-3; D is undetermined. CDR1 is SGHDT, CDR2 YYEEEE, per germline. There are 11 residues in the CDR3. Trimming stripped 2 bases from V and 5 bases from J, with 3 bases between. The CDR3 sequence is CASSFGDTQYF. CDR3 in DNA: TGTGCCAGCAGCTTTGGAGATACGCAGTATTTT. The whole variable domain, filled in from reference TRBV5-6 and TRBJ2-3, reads DAGVTQSPTHLIKTRGQQVTLRCSPKSGHDTVSWYQQALGQGPQFIFQYYEEEERQRGNFPDRFSGHQFPNYSSELNVNALLLGDSALYLCASSFGDTQYFGPGTRLTVL.

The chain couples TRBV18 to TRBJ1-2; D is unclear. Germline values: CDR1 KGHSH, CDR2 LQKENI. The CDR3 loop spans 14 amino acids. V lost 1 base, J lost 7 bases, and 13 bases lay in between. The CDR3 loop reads CASSPQGTQGGYTF. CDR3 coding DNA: TGTGCCAGCTCACCACAGGGTACGCAAGGTGGCTACACCTTC.

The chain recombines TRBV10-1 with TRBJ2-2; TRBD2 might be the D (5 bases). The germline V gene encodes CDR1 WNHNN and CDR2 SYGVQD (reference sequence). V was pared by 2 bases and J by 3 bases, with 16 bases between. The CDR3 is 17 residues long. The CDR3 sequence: CASSEVAKVLHTGELFF. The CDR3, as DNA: TGCGCCAGCAGTGAGGTAGCGAAAGTGCTTCACACCGGGGAGCTGTTTTTT.

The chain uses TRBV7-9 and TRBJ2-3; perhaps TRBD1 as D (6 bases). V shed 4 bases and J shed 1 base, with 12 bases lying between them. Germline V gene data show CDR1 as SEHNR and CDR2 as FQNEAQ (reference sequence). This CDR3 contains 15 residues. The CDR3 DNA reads TGTGCCAGCAGCTACAGGGTTTTGGGCACAGATACGCAGTATTTT. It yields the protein CASSYRVLGTDTQYF.

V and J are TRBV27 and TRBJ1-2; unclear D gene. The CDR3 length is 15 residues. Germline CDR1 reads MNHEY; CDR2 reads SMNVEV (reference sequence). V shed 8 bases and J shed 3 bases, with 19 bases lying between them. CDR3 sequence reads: CASSNTGQAHYGYTF. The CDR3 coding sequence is TGTGCCAGCTCTAACACGGGCCAGGCTCACTATGGCTACACCTTC.

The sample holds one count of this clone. This CDR3 reads CAISDYGTAQETQYF. The CDR3 nucleotides read TGTGCCATCAGTGATTACGGGACAGCCCAAGAGACCCAGTACTTC. The chain recombines TRBV10-3 with TRBJ2-5; 7 nucleotides line up with TRBD1. CDR1 and CDR2 (germline): ENHRY, SYGVKD. CDR3 length: 15 amino acids. Losses at the gene ends were 3 bases for V and 1 base for J; bases not matched to a gene: 5.

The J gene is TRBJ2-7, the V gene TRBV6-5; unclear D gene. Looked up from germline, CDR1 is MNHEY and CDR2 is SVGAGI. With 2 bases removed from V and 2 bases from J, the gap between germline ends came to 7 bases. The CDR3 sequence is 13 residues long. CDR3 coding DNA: TGTGCCAGCAGTTACGTAGGAGCCTACGAGCAGTACTTC. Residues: CASSYVGAYEQYF.

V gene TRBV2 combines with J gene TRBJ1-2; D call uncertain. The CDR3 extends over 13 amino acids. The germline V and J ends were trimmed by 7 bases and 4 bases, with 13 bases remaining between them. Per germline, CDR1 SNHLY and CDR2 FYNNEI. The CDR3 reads CASTIRAIYGYTF. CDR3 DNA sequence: TGTGCCAGCACCATAAGGGCCATCTATGGCTACACCTTC.

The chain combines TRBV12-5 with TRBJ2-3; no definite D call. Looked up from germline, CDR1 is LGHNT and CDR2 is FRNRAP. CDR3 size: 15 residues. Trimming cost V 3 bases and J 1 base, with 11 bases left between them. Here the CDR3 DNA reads TGTGCTAGTGGTTTCGCTCAAACCGGCACAGATACGCAGTATTTT. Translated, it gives CASGFAQTGTDTQYF.

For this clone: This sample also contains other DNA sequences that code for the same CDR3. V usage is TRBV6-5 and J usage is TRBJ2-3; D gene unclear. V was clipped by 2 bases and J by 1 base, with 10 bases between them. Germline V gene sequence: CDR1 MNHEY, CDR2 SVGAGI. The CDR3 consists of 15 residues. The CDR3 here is CASSYLGLGTDTQYF. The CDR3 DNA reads TGTGCCAGCAGTTACCTCGGGCTGGGCACAGATACGCAGTATTTT.

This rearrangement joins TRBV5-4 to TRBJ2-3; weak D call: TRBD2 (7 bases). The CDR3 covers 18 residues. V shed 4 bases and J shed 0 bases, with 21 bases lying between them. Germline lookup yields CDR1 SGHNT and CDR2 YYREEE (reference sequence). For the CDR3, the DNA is TGTGCCAGCAGCGACCCACGTGCACGGGGGGCGAGCACAGATACGCAGTATTTT. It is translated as CASSDPRARGASTDTQYF.